The clone carrying this T cell receptor beta chain was counted only a few times. Its antigen remains unknown. The entry originates in a study of response to subunit inactivated influenza vaccine. Study results and caveats: Each seasonal influenza vaccination recruits few new T cells, the authors suggested.

V gave up 3 bases and J gave up 0 bases, with 9 bases separating them. CDR3 length equals 15 residues. Germline-derived CDR1 and CDR2 are MDHEN and SYDVKM. TCRdb reanalysed the RT-PCR reads using MiXCR and keeps one entry per CDR3 protein. This table holds approximately 500,000 distinct CDR3 sequences, 11% to 15% found once. The chain employs TRBV28 and TRBJ1-5; no reliable D call. The sequence was collected from a man in his fifties who received an inactivated influenza vaccine. Sequences were derived from PBMCs from blood, sampled roughly 12 days after vaccination. This chain's CDR3 is CASSFELYSNQPQHF. CDR3 bases: TGTGCCAGCAGTTTTGAGCTATATAGCAATCAGCCCCAGCATTTT.